This record covers a single T cell receptor beta chain. How the authors handled the data: Reference gene primer amplification gave estimated nucleated cell counts. Sequencing used immunoSEQ multiplex PCR; TCRdb keeps in-frame clones, though not all of them. For V, J and clone size, that table is used; D and trimming come from the DNA. Found here are tens of thousands of clones, approximately 78% of them singletons; the top ten hold under 20%. These data belong to a study of blood T cell repertoires in COVID-19. Overall study context: T cells, B-cell-depleted T cells, or PBMCs supplied cDNA or gDNA.

This CDR3 has 16 residues. Trimming took 5 bases from V and 1 from J, leaving 16 bases between them. Germline values: CDR1 SGHVS, CDR2 FNYEAQ. Sequences were obtained from peripheral blood. This receptor was taken from a woman in her sixties or seventies with acute or convalescent COVID-19. V is TRBV7-6 and J is TRBJ2-3, with D perhaps matching TRBD1 (6 bases). CDR3 DNA sequence: TGTGCCAGCAGCGGGCGGACAGTCCCGGGCACAGATACGCAGTATTTT. Translation: CASSGRTVPGTDTQYF. Supplemented by reference TRBV7-6 and TRBJ2-3, the full variable domain reads GAGVSQSPRYKVTKRGQDVALRCDPISGHVSLYWYRQALGQGPEFLTYFNYEAQQDKSGLPNDRFSAERPEGSISTLTIQRTEQRDSAMYRCASSGRTVPGTDTQYFGPGTRLTVL.